This is a list of T cell receptor beta chains from one sample in a study of T-cell reconstitution after alpha-beta-depleted transplantation in children. Via MiXCR, TCRdb re-called the PCR reads, giving one row per CDR3 protein. The table includes tens of thousands of distinct CDR3 sequences, around a sixth detected once. Specimen: PBMCs, mostly from graft donor cells, collected 180 days after TCRalphabeta/CD19-depleted stem cell transplant. These receptors were obtained from a male patient aged 2-15 years who had a stem cell transplant for acute lymphoblastic leukemia, so the T cells may come from the graft donor. Both conserved end residues are part of each CDR3. The D gene is left open where the match is weak. Only part of the rows carry a size: once, few, many, or a class if the clone is expanded.

TRBJ1-1 | TRBV30 | - | - | CAWSGNMNTEAFF | TGTGCCTGGAGCGGGAACATGAACACTGAAGCTTTCTTT
TRBJ1-3 | TRBV2 | - | few | CASSPTQSPIYF | TGTGCCAGCAGTCCGACCCAAAGTCCCATATATTTT
TRBJ2-7 | TRBV29-1 | - | once | CSVGGSSYEQYF | TGCAGCGTTGGGGGGAGCTCCTACGAGCAGTACTTC
TRBJ2-1 | TRBV7-9 | - | few | CASSFSKPGTRANEQFF | TGTGCCAGCAGCTTTTCAAAGCCCGGGACCCGGGCCAATGAGCAGTTCTTC
TRBJ2-1 | TRBV2 | TRBD2 | - | CASKEGLAGVQQFF | TGTGCCAGCAAGGAGGGACTAGCGGGGGTGCAGCAGTTCTTC
TRBJ2-1 | TRBV20-1 | TRBD2 | - | CSAQGLAQMFF | TGCAGTGCCCAAGGACTAGCTCAAATGTTCTTC
TRBJ2-5 | TRBV20-1 | - | few | CSARQETQYF | TGCAGTGCTAGGCAAGAGACCCAGTACTTC
TRBJ1-1 | TRBV5-6 | - | few | CASSLRLMNTEAFF | TGTGCCAGCAGCTTGCGACTCATGAACACTGAAGCTTTCTTT
TRBJ1-2 | TRBV20-1 | - | many | CSASLTGYGYTF | TGCAGTGCTAGCCTGACAGGCTATGGCTACACCTTC
TRBJ1-5 | TRBV4-1 | - | - | CASSQDQQFNQPQHF | TGCGCCAGCAGCCAAGACCAACAGTTCAATCAGCCCCAGCATTTT
TRBJ1-4 | TRBV3-1 | - | - | CASSQGYRGEKLFF | TGTGCCAGCAGCCAGGGTTACAGAGGCGAAAAACTGTTTTTT
TRBJ2-3 | TRBV9 | - | few | CASSTGTQLTDTQYF | TGTGCCAGCAGTACCGGGACACAACTCACAGATACGCAGTATTTT
TRBJ2-7 | TRBV5-5 | TRBD1 | few | CASSVQKGQGRSYEQYF | TGTGCCAGCAGCGTCCAGAAGGGACAGGGAAGATCCTACGAGCAGTACTTC
TRBJ1-2 | TRBV7-9 | - | few | CASSRTGGGYGYTF | TGTGCCAGCAGCAGGACTGGGGGCGGTTATGGCTACACCTTC